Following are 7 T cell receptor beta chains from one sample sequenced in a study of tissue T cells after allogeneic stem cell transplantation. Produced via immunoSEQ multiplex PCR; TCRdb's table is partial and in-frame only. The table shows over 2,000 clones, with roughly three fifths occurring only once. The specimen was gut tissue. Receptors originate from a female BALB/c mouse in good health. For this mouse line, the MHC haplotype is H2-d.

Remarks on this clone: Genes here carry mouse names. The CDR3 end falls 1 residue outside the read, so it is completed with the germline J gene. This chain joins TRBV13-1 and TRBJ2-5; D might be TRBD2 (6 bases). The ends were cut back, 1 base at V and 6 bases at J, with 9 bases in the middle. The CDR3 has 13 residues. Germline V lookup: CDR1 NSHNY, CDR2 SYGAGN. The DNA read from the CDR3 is TGTGCCAGCAGTGATTGGGGGTTGGACACCCAGTAC. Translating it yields CASSDWGLDTQY. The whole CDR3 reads CASSDWGLDTQYF.

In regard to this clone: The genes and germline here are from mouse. The CDR3 DNA, read in part, is TGTGCCAGCGGTGATAGGAGGGCTGGAAATACGCTCTAT. It yields the protein CASGDRRAGNTLY. The whole CDR3 reads CASGDRRAGNTLYF. This chain links TRBV13-2 with TRBJ1-3; D remains ambiguous. The read stops 1 residue short of the end of the CDR3; the missing end is completed from the germline J gene. The CDR3 loop spans 14 amino acids. With 1 base removed from V and 2 bases from J, the gap between germline ends came to 7 bases. Germline CDR1 and CDR2: NNHNN and SYGAGS (reference sequence).

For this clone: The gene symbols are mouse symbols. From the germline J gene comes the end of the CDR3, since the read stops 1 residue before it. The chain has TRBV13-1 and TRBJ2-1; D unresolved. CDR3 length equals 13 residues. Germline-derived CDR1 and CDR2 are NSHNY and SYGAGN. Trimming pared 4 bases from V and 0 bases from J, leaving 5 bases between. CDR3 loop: CASSRGNYAEQFF. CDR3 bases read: TGTGCCAGCAGTCGGGGTAACTATGCTGAGCAGTTC.

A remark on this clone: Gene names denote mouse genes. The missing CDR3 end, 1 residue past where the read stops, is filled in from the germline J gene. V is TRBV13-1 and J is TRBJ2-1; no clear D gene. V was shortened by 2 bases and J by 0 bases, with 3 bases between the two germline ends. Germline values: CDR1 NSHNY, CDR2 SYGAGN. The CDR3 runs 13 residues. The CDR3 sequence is CASSDNNYAEQFF. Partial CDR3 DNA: TGTGCCAGCAGTGACAATAACTATGCTGAGCAGTTC.

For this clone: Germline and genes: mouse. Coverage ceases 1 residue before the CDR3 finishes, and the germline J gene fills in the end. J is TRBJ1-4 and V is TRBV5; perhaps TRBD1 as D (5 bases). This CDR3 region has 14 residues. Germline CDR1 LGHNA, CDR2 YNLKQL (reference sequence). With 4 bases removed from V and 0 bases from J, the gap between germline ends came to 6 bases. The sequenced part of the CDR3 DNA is TGTGCCAGCAGCCCCAGGGTTTCCAACGAAAGATTATTT. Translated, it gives CASSPRVSNERLF. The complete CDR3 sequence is CASSPRVSNERLFF.

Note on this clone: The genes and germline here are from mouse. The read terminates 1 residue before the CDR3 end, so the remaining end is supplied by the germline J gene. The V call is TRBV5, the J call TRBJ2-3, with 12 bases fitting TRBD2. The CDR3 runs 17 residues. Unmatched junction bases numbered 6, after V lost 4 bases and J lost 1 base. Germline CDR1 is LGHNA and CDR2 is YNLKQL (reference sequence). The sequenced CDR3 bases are TGTGCCAGCAGCCGTGACTGGGGGGGCGCGGGTGCAGAAACGCTGTAT. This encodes CASSRDWGGAGAETLY. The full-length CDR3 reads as CASSRDWGGAGAETLYF.

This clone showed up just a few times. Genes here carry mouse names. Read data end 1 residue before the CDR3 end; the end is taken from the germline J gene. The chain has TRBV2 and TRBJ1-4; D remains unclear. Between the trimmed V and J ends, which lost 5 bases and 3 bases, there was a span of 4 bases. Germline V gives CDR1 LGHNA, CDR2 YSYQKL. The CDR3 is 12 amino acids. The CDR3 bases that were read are TGTGCCAGCAGCAGGACCAACGAAAGATTATTT. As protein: CASSRTNERLF. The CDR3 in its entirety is CASSRTNERLFF.